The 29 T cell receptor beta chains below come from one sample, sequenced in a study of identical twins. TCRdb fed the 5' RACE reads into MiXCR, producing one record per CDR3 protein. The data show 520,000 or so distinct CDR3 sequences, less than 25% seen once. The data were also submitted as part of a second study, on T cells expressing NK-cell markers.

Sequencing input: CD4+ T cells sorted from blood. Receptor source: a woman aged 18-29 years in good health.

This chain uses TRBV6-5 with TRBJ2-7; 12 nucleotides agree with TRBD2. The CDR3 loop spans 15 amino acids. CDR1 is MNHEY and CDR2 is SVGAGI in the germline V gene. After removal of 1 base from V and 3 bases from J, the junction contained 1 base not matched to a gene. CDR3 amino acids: CASSYWTSGDYEQYF. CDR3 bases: TGTGCCAGCAGTTACTGGACTAGCGGGGACTACGAGCAGTACTTC.

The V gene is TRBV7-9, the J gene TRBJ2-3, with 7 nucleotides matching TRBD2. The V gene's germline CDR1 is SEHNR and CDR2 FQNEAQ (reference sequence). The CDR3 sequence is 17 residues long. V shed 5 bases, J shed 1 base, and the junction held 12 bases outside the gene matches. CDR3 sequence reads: CASSPAAGREGTDTQYF. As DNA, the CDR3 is TGTGCCAGCAGCCCCGCGGCCGGACGGGAGGGCACAGATACGCAGTATTTT.

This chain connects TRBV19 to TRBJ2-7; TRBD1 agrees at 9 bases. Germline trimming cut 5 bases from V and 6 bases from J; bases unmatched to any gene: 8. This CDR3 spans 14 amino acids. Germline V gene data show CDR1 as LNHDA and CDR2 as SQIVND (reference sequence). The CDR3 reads CASSFPGQGSEQYF. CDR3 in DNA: TGTGCCAGTAGTTTTCCGGGACAGGGATCCGAGCAGTACTTC. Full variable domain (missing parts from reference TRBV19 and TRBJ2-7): DGGITQSPKYLFRKEGQNVTLSCEQNLNHDAMYWYRQDPGQGLRLIYYSQIVNDFQKGDIAEGYSVSREKKESFPLTVTSAQKNPTAFYLCASSFPGQGSEQYFGPGTRLTVT.

The CDR3 spells CASSNTLGSNQPQHF. In DNA, the CDR3 is TGTGCCAGCAGTAACACCCTTGGGAGCAATCAGCCCCAGCATTTT. This chain links TRBV2 with TRBJ1-5, with D hard to call. The CDR3 loop spans 15 amino acids. V lost 5 bases to trimming and J lost 1 base, with 12 bases between them. Germline-derived CDR1 and CDR2 are SNHLY and FYNNEI.

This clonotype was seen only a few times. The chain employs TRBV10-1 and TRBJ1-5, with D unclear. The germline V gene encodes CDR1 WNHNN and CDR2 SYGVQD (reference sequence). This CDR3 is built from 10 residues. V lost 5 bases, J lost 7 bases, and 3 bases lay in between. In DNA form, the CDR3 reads TGCGCCAGCAGTCTGCAGCCCCAGCATTTT. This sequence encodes CASSLQPQHF.

CDR3 in amino acids: CASGFELGVLTF. CDR3 nucleotides: TGTGCTAGTGGTTTCGAATTGGGGGTCCTGACTTTC. The rearrangement links TRBV12-5 to TRBJ2-6; the D is unclear. This CDR3 spans 12 amino acids. From germline, CDR1 is LGHNT and CDR2 FRNRAP. Trimming took 3 bases from V and 13 from J, leaving 10 bases between them.

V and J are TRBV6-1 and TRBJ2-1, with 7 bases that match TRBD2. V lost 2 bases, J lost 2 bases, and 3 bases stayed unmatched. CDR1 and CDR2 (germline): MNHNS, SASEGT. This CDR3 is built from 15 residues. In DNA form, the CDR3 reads TGTGCCAGCAGTGAACCGGGGGGAGCCTACAATGAGCAGTTCTTC. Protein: CASSEPGGAYNEQFF.

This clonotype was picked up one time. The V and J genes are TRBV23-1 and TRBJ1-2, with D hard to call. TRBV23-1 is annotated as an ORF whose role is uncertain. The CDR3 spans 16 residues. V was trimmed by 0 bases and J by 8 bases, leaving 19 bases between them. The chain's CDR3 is CASSQSRRAPYRGYTF. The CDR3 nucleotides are TGCGCCAGCAGTCAATCTCGCCGGGCCCCCTATCGGGGCTACACCTTC.

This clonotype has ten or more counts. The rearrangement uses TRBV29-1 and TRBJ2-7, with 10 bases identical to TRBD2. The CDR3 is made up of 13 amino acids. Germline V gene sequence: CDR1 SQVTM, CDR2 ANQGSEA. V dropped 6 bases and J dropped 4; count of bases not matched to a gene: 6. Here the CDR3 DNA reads TGCAGCGTCGCCCTGACTAGCGGGTACGAGCAGTACTTC. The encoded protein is CSVALTSGYEQYF.

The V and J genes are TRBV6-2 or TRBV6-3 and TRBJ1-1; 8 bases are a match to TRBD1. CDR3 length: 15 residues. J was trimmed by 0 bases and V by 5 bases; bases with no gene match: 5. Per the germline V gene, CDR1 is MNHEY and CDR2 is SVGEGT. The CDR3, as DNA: TGTGCCAGCAGTAGCGACAGGGGATTGAACACTGAAGCTTTCTTT. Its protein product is CASSSDRGLNTEAFF.

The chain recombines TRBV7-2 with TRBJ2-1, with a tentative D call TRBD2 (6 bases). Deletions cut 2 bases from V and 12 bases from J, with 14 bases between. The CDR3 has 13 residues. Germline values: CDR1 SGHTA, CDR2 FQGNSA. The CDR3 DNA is TGTGCCAGCAGCTTAACAGCTAGCGATGCGCAGTTCTTC. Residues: CASSLTASDAQFF.

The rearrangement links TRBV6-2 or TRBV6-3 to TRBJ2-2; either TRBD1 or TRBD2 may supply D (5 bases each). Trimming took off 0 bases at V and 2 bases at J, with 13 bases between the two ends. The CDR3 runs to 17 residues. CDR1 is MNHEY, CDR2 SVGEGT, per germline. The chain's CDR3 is CASSYSPGRTNTGELFF. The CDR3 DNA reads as TGTGCCAGCAGTTACTCGCCGGGACGGACTAACACCGGGGAGCTGTTTTTT.

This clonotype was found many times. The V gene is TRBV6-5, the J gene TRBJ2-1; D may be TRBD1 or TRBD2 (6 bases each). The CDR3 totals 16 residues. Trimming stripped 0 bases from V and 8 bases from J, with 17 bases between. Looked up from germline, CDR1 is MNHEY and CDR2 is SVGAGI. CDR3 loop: CASSYSHGGKGHEQFF. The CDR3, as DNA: TGTGCCAGCAGTTACTCCCACGGGGGCAAAGGCCATGAGCAGTTCTTC.

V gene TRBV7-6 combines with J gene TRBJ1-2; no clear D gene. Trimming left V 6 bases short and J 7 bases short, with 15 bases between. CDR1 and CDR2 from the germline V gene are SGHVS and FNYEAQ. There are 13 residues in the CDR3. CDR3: CASRPVGLGGYTF. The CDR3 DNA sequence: TGTGCCAGCAGACCAGTCGGGTTGGGTGGCTACACCTTC.

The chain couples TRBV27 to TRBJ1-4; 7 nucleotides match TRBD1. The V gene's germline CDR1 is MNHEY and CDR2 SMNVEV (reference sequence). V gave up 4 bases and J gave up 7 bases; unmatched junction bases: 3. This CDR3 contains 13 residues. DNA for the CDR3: TGTGCCAGCAGTTGGACAGGAGGTGAAAAACTGTTTTTT. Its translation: CASSWTGGEKLFF.

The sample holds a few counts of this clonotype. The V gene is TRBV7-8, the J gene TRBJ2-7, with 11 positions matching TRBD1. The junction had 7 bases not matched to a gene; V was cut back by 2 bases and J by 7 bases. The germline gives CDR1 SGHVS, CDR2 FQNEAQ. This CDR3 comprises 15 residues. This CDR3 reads CASSLYGTGGVEQYF. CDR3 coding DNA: TGTGCCAGCAGCTTATACGGGACAGGGGGAGTAGAGCAGTACTTC.

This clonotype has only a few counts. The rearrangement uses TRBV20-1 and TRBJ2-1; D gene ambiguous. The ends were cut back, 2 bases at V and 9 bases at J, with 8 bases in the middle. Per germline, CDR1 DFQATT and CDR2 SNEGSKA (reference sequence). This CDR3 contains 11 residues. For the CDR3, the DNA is TGCAGTGCTAGAAGCCCCGGTGAGCAGTTCTTC. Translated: CSARSPGEQFF.

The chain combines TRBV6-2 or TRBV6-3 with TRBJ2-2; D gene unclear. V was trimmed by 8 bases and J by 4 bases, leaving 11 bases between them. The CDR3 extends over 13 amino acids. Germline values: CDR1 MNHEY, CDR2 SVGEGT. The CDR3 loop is CASAPTRTGELFF. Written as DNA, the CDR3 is TGTGCCAGCGCACCGACCCGCACCGGGGAGCTGTTTTTT.

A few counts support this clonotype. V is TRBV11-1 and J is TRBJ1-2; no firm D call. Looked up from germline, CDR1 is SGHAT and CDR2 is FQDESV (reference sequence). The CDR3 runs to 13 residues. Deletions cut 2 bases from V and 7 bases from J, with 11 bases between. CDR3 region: CASSLSGDLGYTF. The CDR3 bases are TGTGCCAGCAGCTTATCGGGCGATCTTGGCTACACCTTC.

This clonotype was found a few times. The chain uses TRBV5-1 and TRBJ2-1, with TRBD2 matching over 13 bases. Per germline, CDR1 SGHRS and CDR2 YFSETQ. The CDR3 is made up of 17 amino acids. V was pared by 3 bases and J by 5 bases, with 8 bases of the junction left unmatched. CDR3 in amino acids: CASSSYQLAGGNNEQFF. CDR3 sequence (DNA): TGCGCCAGCAGCTCCTACCAACTAGCGGGAGGGAACAATGAGCAGTTCTTC.

CDR3 sequence: CASSARSGNTIYF. In DNA, the CDR3 is TGTGCCAGCTCAGCCAGATCTGGAAACACCATATATTTT. The chain uses TRBV18 and TRBJ1-3; D unclear. Between the trimmed V and J ends, which lost 5 bases and 1 base, there was a span of 6 bases. The CDR3 runs to 13 residues. Germline CDR1 reads KGHSH; CDR2 reads LQKENI.

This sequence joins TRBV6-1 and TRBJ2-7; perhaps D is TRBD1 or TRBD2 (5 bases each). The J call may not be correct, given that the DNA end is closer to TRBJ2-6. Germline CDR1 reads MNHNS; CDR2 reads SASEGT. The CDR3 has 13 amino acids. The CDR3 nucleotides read TGTGCCAGCAGTCGGGGTGGGGGTACGGGCCTGACTTTC. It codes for CASSRGGGTGLTF.

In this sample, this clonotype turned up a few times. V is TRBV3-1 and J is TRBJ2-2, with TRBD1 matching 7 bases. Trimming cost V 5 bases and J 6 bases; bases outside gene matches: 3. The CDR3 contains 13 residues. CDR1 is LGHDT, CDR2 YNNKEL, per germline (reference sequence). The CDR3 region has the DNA TGTGCCAGCAGCGTTCAGGGGGCCGGGGAGCTGTTTTTT. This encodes CASSVQGAGELFF.

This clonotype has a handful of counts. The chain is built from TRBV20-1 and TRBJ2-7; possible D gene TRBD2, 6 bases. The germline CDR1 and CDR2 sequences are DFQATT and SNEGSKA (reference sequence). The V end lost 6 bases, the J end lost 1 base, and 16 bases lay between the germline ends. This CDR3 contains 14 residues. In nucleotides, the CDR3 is TGCAGTGCCCCCGTGGGACTTGGGTCCTACGAGCAGTACTTC. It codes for CSAPVGLGSYEQYF.

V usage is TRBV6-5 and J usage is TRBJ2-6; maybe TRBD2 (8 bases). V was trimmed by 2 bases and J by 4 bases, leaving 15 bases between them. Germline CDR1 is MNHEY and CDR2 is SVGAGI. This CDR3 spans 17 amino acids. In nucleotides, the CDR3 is TGTGCCAGCAGTTACCCGGGAGGGACAGCCGGGGCCAACGTCCTGACTTTC. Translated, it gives CASSYPGGTAGANVLTF.

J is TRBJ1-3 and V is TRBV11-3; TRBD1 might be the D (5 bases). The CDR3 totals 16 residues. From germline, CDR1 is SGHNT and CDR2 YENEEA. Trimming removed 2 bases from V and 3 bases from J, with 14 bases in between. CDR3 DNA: TGTGCCAGCAGCTTATATATCGGACAAGATGGAAACACCATATATTTT. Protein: CASSLYIGQDGNTIYF.

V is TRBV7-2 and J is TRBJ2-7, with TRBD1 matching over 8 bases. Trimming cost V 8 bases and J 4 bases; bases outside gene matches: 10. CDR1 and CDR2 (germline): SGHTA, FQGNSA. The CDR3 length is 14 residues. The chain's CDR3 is CASGPRDRRYEQYF. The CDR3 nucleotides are TGTGCCAGCGGGCCCCGGGACAGGAGGTACGAGCAGTACTTC.

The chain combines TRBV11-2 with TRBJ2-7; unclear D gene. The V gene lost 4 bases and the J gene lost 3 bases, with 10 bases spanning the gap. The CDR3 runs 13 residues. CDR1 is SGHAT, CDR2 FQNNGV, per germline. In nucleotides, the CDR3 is TGTGCCAGCAGCTCCCACTCCCGCTACGAGCAGTACTTC. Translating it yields CASSSHSRYEQYF. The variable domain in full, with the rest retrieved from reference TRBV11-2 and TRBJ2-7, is EAGVAQSPRYKIIEKRQSVAFWCNPISGHATLYWYQQILGQGPKLLIQFQNNGVVDDSQLPKDRFSAERLKGVDSTLKIQPAKLEDSAVYLCASSSHSRYEQYFGPGTRLTVT.

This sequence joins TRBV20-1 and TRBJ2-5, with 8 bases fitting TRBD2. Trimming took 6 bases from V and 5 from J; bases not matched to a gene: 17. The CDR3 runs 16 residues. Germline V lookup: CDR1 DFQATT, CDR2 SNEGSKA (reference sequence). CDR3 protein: CSALRGLAGIGETQYF. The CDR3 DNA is TGCAGTGCGCTGCGTGGTTTAGCGGGAATAGGGGAGACCCAGTACTTC.